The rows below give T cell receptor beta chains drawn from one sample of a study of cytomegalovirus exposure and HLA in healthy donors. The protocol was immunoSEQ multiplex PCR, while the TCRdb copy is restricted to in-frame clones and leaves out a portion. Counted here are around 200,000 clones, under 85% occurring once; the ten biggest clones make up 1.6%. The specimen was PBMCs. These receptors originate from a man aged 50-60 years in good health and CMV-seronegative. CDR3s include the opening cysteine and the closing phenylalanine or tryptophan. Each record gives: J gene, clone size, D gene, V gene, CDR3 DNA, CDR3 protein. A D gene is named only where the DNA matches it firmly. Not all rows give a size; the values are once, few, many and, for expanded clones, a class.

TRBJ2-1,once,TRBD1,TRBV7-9,TGTGCCAGCAGTCCCAGGCTTAAGGGGGCGCAGGGCTCCTACAATGAGCAGTTCTTC,CASSPRLKGAQGSYNEQFF
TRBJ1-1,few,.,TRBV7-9,TGTGCCAGCAGCTTAGGCGGGGGGCGGACTGAAGCTTTCTTT,CASSLGGGRTEAFF
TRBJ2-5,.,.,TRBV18,TGTGCCAGCTCACCAGGGGGGGAGACCCAGTACTTC,CASSPGGETQYF
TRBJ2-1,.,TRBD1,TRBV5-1,TGCGCCAGCAGCTTGGCCCCGGGGACAGGGGGTGAAGGTGAGCAGTTCTTC,CASSLAPGTGGEGEQFF
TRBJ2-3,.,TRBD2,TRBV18,TGTGCCAGCTCGCCTAGCGGGAGTGAGGGAGATACGCAGTATTTT,CASSPSGSEGDTQYF
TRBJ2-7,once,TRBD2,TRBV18,TGTGCCAGCTCACCACTCGGGGCCCAGCGGGGGGGGTCCTACGAGCAGTACTTC,CASSPLGAQRGGSYEQYF
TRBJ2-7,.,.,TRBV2,TGTGCCAGCAGTGAACGGGGCGAGCAGTACTTC,CASSERGEQYF
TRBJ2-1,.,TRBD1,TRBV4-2,TGTGCCAGCAGCCGGCGACAGGGGACCTACAATGAGCAGTTCTTC,CASSRRQGTYNEQFF
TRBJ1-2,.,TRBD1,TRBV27,TGTGCCAGCAGTCCCGCAGAGAGTACAGGGGGCGCGAGCCATGGCTACACCTTC,CASSPAESTGGASHGYTF
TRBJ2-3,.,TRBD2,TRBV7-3,TGTGCCAGCAGCTTAACTGGGGGGTCTAGCGGGAGAGATACGCAGTATTTT,CASSLTGGSSGRDTQYF
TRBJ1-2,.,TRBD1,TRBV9,TGTGCCAGCGGACAGGGTTATGGCTACCCCTTC,CASGQGYGYPF
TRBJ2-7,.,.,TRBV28,TGTGCCAGCAGTTTCCCCAACAGTTACGAGCAGTACTTC,CASSFPNSYEQYF
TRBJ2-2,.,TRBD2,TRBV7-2,TGTGCCAGCAGCTCCCATAGCGGGAGTACCGGGGAGCTGTTTTTT,CASSSHSGSTGELFF
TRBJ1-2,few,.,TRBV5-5,TGTGCCAGCAGCTTGGATCCGGGTACTAACTATGGCTACACCTTC,CASSLDPGTNYGYTF
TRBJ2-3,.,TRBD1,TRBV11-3,TGTGCCAGCAGCTTCACGTCCGGGACAGGGTCAGATACGCAGTATTTT,CASSFTSGTGSDTQYF
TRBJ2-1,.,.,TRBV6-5,TGTGCCAGCAGTTACGGCGGGGCCGTCTACAATGAGCAGTTCTTC,CASSYGGAVYNEQFF
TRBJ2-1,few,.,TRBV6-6,TGTGCCAGCAGTTGGACAGGAGGGTCTGACAATGAGCAGTTCTTC,CASSWTGGSDNEQFF
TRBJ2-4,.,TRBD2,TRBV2,TGTGCCAGCAGAGGAGCGGGGGGAAAAAACATTCAGTACTTC,CASRGAGGKNIQYF
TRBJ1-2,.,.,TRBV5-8,TGTGCCAGCAGCCCCGCGGCTGACTATGGCTACACCTTC,CASSPAADYGYTF
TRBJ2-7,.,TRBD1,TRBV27,TGTGCCAGCAGTTTTAAGGGGGCGAGCGAGCAGTACTTC,CASSFKGASEQYF
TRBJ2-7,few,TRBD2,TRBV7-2,TGTGCCAGCAGCCATATAGCGGGAGATCGATACGAGCAGTACTTC,CASSHIAGDRYEQYF
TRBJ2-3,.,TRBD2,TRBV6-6,TGTGCCATACGAGATGAGGCGGGAGTGGCAGATACGCAGTATTTT,CAIRDEAGVADTQYF
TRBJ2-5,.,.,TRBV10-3,TGTGCCATCAGCGAGGCGTGGGGCGGGACCCAGTACTTC,CAISEAWGGTQYF
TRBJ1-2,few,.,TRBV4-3,TGCGCCAGCAGCCAAGAAGTGGGGGCCTATGGCTACACCTTC,CASSQEVGAYGYTF
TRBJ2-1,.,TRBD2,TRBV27,TGTGCCAGCAGCGGACTAGCAGGCCCCAATGAGCAGTTCTTC,CASSGLAGPNEQFF
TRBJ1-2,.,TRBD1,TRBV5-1,TGCGCCAGCAGCTTGTCCGGGACAGTAAAGATCCAGATCTATGGCTACACCTTC,CASSLSGTVKIQIYGYTF
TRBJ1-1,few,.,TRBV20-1,TGCAGTGCTACTAAAGAAACTGAAGCTTTCTTT,CSATKETEAFF
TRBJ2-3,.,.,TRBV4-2,TGTGCCAGCAGCCAAAACCCCCGGTCCACAGGCAACACAGATACGCAGTATTTT,CASSQNPRSTGNTDTQYF